The clone carrying this T cell receptor beta chain was seen a handful of times. What it recognizes is unknown. One entry per CDR3 protein results from TCRdb running MiXCR on the reads. The sample has 400,000 to 600,000 distinct CDR3 sequences, about 42% seen once. The CDR3 totals 14 residues. Trimming left V 3 bases short and J 2 bases short, with 9 bases between. The data belong to a study of T cell repertoires in cytomegalovirus infection. Background on the study: Researchers turned to recently identified HLA-C-restricted CMV epitopes as well as well-studied HLA-B-restricted ones. General study results and limits: The cumulative frequency of public TCR beta families identified carriers of CMV plus the relevant HLA.

Sequences were derived from cultured PBMCs, sampled from culture after CMV antigen stimulation. The chain has TRBV12-3 or TRBV12-4 and TRBJ2-3; D uncertain. The sequence was obtained from a human donor in good health (CMV status not recorded). Some clones in this sample may be carry-over from other donors' samples. This CDR3 reads CASSFTPFTDTQYF. The CDR3 nucleotides are TGTGCCAGCAGTTTCACCCCATTCACAGATACGCAGTATTTT.